The 19 T cell receptor beta chains reported below all come from one sample, sequenced in a study of Ad26.COV2.S vaccination and SARS-CoV-2 variants. Indicated treatment: around 19 received Ad26.COV2.S at low or high dose, single or two shots; roughly 5 received placebo; per-sample allocation not given. On day 63 after the first injection, vaccine and placebo recipients gave samples. This table comes from immunoSEQ multiplex PCR, and its TCRdb copy is limited to in-frame clones, with some not included. The sample carries approximately 480,000 clones, approximately 88% recorded once. The starting material was peripheral blood, obtained in a trial of Ad26.COV2.S vaccine versus placebo. The receptor source for this set is a person between 18 and 65 years old who received the Ad26.COV2.S COVID-19 vaccine or a placebo.

The chain has TRBV11-2 and TRBJ2-3, with 10 bases aligning to TRBD1. Trimming at V came to 7 bases and at J to 4 bases, leaving 11 bases not matched to a gene. CDR3 length: 16 residues. The germline gives CDR1 SGHAT, CDR2 FQNNGV. The CDR3 protein is CASTDSSGTGADTQYF. CDR3 coding DNA: TGTGCCAGCACCGACTCCTCGGGGACAGGGGCAGATACGCAGTATTTT.

This clone has just one count. The rearrangement joins TRBV11-3 to TRBJ2-7, with 7 positions matching TRBD1. Germline loops: CDR1 SGHNT, CDR2 YENEEA. CDR3 size: 14 residues. V trimming: 3 bases; J trimming: 7 bases; junction bases outside the gene matches: 9. As DNA, the CDR3 is TGTGCCAGCAGCTTGGGAACGGGACAGACAGAGCAGTACTTC. This codes for CASSLGTGQTEQYF.

A note on this clone: In the same sample, other DNA sequences code for this CDR3. The chain uses TRBV9 and TRBJ1-1; D is uncertain. CDR3 size: 13 residues. Trimming took 2 bases from V and 2 from J, leaving 7 bases between them. CDR1 and CDR2 from the germline V gene are SGDLS and YYNGEE. The CDR3 loop reads CASSVLLNTEAFF. CDR3 DNA sequence: TGTGCCAGCAGCGTTCTTTTAAACACTGAAGCTTTCTTT.

The chain has TRBV6-6 and TRBJ2-1, with 7 positions matching TRBD2. J lost 3 bases, V lost 4 bases, and 9 bases had no gene match. The CDR3 loop spans 16 amino acids. The V gene's germline CDR1 is MNHNY and CDR2 SVGAGI (reference sequence). CDR3 sequence reads: CASSSGLGGYYNEQFF. CDR3 in DNA: TGTGCCAGCAGTTCCGGACTAGGCGGTTACTACAATGAGCAGTTCTTC.

CDR3 in amino acids: CAWSPLGHEQFF. CDR3 DNA: TGTGCCTGGAGTCCCCTCGGTCATGAGCAGTTCTTC. The chain employs TRBV30 and TRBJ2-1; D not resolved. CDR3 length equals 12 residues. V was clipped by 2 bases and J by 8 bases, with 10 bases between them. The germline V gene encodes CDR1 GTSNPN and CDR2 SVGIG (reference sequence).

For this clone: Its ends do not fully match the called genes, so a read error is possible. Other DNA sequences in the sample encode the same CDR3. V gene TRBV7-2 combines with J gene TRBJ1-5, with a tentative D call TRBD1 (6 bases). The germline gives CDR1 SGHTA, CDR2 FQGNSA. The CDR3 has 12 amino acids. The CDR3 bases are TGTGCTAGCAGCTGGGGGGGGGCGCCCCAGCATTTT. It encodes CASSWGGAPQHF.

This chain joins TRBV21-1 and TRBJ1-2; the D call in the table, TRBD1, was not verified against the DNA. TRBV21-1 is designated a pseudogene. There are 18 residues in the CDR3. The CDR3 is CASSKFRDRGRPLYGYTF. The CDR3 DNA follows: TGTGCCAGCAGCAAATTCCGGGACAGGGGGCGTCCCCTCTATGGCTACACCTTC.

This clone appeared a single time. The chain combines TRBV24-1 with TRBJ2-3, with 9 bases lining up with TRBD1. This CDR3 contains 16 residues. Germline CDR1 and CDR2: KGHDR and SFDVKD. V was clipped by 5 bases and J by 6 bases; unmatched bases: 11. CDR3 nucleotide sequence: TGTGCCACCAGTGTGGGACAGGGCCTCCAGACGGATACGCAGTATTTT. It yields the protein CATSVGQGLQTDTQYF.

V usage is TRBV25-1 and J usage is TRBJ2-1; tentative D call: TRBD2 (5 bases). The V gene's germline CDR1 is MGHDK and CDR2 SYGVNS. The CDR3 sequence is 12 residues long. V dropped 6 bases and J dropped 9 bases, with 12 bases sitting between them. CDR3 in amino acids: CASSRRTGEQFF. In nucleotides, the CDR3 is TGTGCCAGCAGCCGGAGGACGGGTGAGCAGTTCTTC.

The chain recombines TRBV28 with TRBJ1-1; D not certain. V gave up 7 bases and J gave up 5 bases, with 14 bases separating them. Germline values: CDR1 MDHEN, CDR2 SYDVKM. The CDR3 loop spans 13 amino acids. The chain's CDR3 is CASKGWVGTEAFF. The CDR3 DNA follows: TGTGCCAGCAAGGGTTGGGTTGGGACTGAAGCTTTCTTT.

V is TRBV9 and J is TRBJ1-1; no reliable D call. V shed 3 bases and J shed 1 base, with 7 bases lying between them. The V gene's germline CDR1 is SGDLS and CDR2 YYNGEE. The CDR3 consists of 13 residues. The CDR3 region is CASSALTNTEAFF. As DNA, the CDR3 is TGTGCCAGCAGCGCCCTCACGAACACTGAAGCTTTCTTT.

The chain couples TRBV28 to TRBJ2-7; D is perhaps TRBD1 (5 bases). V was shortened by 3 bases and J by 9 bases, with 9 bases between the two germline ends. The CDR3 runs to 11 residues. Germline V lookup: CDR1 MDHEN, CDR2 SYDVKM. CDR3: CASSFLGVQYF. Here the CDR3 DNA reads TGTGCCAGCAGTTTTTTAGGGGTGCAGTACTTC.

The CDR3 region has the DNA TGTGCCATCATGCGGGAGATCACAGATACGCAGTATTTT. Protein product: CAIMREITDTQYF. The chain links TRBV10-3 to TRBJ2-3; 7 bases are a match to TRBD2. The CDR3 is 13 amino acids. CDR1 and CDR2 (germline): ENHRY, SYGVKD. Unmatched junction bases numbered 3, after V lost 7 bases and J lost 2 bases.

Note on this clone: This sample also contains other DNA sequences that code for the same CDR3. This chain joins TRBV12-3 or TRBV12-4 and TRBJ2-1, with a tentative D call TRBD1 (5 bases). V gave up 6 bases and J gave up 8 bases, with 8 bases separating them. CDR3 size: 11 residues. CDR3 amino acids: CASSPRDEQFF. The CDR3 nucleotides are TGTGCCAGCAGCCCCAGGGATGAGCAGTTCTTC.

This clone has just one count. The chain has TRBV9 and TRBJ2-2, with D hard to call. The V gene's germline CDR1 is SGDLS and CDR2 YYNGEE. Trimming stripped 2 bases from V and 3 bases from J, with 8 bases between. CDR3 length: 14 residues. The CDR3 nucleotides are TGTGCCAGCAGCGTTCACCTGGACACCGGGGAGCTGTTTTTT. Protein product: CASSVHLDTGELFF.

This clone was picked up a small number of times. The gene calls are TRBV19 and TRBJ2-2; D perhaps matches TRBD1 (6 bases). The CDR3 has 14 residues. The germline CDR1 and CDR2 sequences are LNHDA and SQIVND (reference sequence). V lost 4 bases and J lost 7, with 13 bases in between. CDR3 in amino acids: CASSTGPRGGELFF. The CDR3 DNA is TGTGCCAGTAGTACGGGTCCCAGGGGCGGGGAGCTGTTTTTT.

This chain joins TRBV29-1 and TRBJ1-1, with D possibly being TRBD1 (5 bases). Per germline, CDR1 SQVTM and CDR2 ANQGSEA. This CDR3 contains 12 residues. V lost 5 bases and J lost 8, with 15 bases in between. CDR3 coding DNA: TGCAGCGTTCTTCGGGGGTTGGGAGAAGCTTTCTTT. Amino acids: CSVLRGLGEAFF. The full variable domain, completed using reference TRBV29-1 and TRBJ1-1, is SAVISQKPSRDICQRGTSLTIQCQVDSQVTMMFWYRQQPGQSLTLIATANQGSEATYESGFVIDKFPISRPNLTFSTLTVSNMSPEDSSIYLCSVLRGLGEAFFGQGTRLTVV.

V and J are TRBV7-2 and TRBJ2-7; 7 bases are shared with TRBD1. V lost 2 bases and J lost 3; bases outside the gene matches: 7. This CDR3 comprises 15 residues. Germline loops: CDR1 SGHTA, CDR2 FQGNSA. The CDR3 DNA follows: TGTGCCAGCAGCTTATCAAAGGGGGCCTTCTACGAGCAGTACTTC. It codes for CASSLSKGAFYEQYF.

The rearrangement links TRBV4-1 to TRBJ1-2, with D perhaps TRBD1 (6 bases). The length of the CDR3 is 14 residues. Trimming shortened V by 2 bases and J by 7 bases, and 14 bases separated the two germline ends. CDR1 and CDR2 from the germline V gene are MGHRA and YSYEKL. CDR3 nucleotides: TGCGCCAGCAGCCAACCGGGGGCTGTTGGTGGCTACACCTTC. Its translation is CASSQPGAVGGYTF.